These 8 T cell receptor beta chains share one sample of origin, sequenced in a study of OX40 agonist ivuxolimab in advanced cancers. Sequencing was performed with immunoSEQ multiplex PCR; in TCRdb, only in-frame clones are kept and a portion is missing. This sample carries 72,000 or so clones, roughly four fifths of them seen once, and the ten largest clones take 4.4%. The sequenced sample was CD4+ or CD8+ T cells sorted from blood, obtained in a trial of the OX40 agonist ivuxolimab. These receptors all stem from an adult with an advanced solid tumor such as melanoma, head and neck, liver or kidney cancer.

V is TRBV5-6 and J is TRBJ2-5, with D maybe TRBD1 (5 bases). Trimming took 0 bases from V and 3 from J, leaving 6 bases between them. The V gene's germline CDR1 is SGHDT and CDR2 YYEEEE. The CDR3 is made up of 13 amino acids. For the CDR3, the DNA is TGTGCCAGCAGCTTGGCCAGGGAAGAGACCCAGTACTTC. This sequence encodes CASSLAREETQYF.

The rearrangement links TRBV6-4 to TRBJ2-1, with 7 bases lining up with TRBD1. This CDR3 has 14 amino acids. CDR1 is MRHNA, CDR2 SNTAGT, per germline. The trim removed 6 bases at V and 4 bases at J, leaving 6 bases unmatched. The CDR3 DNA follows: TGTGCCAGCAGCCGGGACAGAGCATACAATGAGCAGTTCTTC. It yields the protein CASSRDRAYNEQFF.

V gene TRBV5-1 combines with J gene TRBJ1-6; a weak D match, TRBD1 (6 bases). The germline V and J ends were trimmed by 6 bases and 7 bases, with 11 bases remaining between them. This CDR3 contains 13 residues. Germline CDR1 reads SGHRS; CDR2 reads YFSETQ. The chain's CDR3 is CASTLDRNSPLHF. In DNA, the CDR3 is TGCGCCAGCACCCTCGACAGGAATTCACCCCTCCACTTT.

Only a few counts were recorded for this clone. This chain uses TRBV19 with TRBJ1-5; weak D call: TRBD1 (6 bases). The germline V and J ends were trimmed by 6 bases and 0 bases, with 21 bases remaining between them. The CDR3 spans 18 residues. The germline V gene encodes CDR1 LNHDA and CDR2 SQIVND (reference sequence). CDR3 sequence reads: CASSARQATTDSNQPQHF. The CDR3 coding sequence is TGTGCCAGTAGCGCTAGACAGGCCACTACAGATAGCAATCAGCCCCAGCATTTT.

The genes are TRBV19 and TRBJ1-4; D may be TRBD1 (5 bases). The ends were cut back, 7 bases at V and 4 bases at J, with 16 bases in the middle. The CDR3 totals 15 residues. In germline, CDR1 is LNHDA, CDR2 SQIVND (reference sequence). The DNA of the CDR3 is TGTGCCAGTACTGACAAGGGGCAAATTAATGAAAAACTGTTTTTT. Protein sequence: CASTDKGQINEKLFF.

The CDR3 DNA reads TGCGCCAGCAGCTATCAGGGGGCGAGCGAAAAACTGTTTTTT. Translation gives CASSYQGASEKLFF. The V gene is TRBV5-1, the J gene TRBJ1-4; 8 bases map to TRBD1. Germline V gene lookup returns CDR1 SGHRS and CDR2 YFSETQ. The trim removed 3 bases at V and 8 bases at J, leaving 6 bases unmatched. The CDR3 runs to 14 residues. The entire variable domain, with the rest obtained from reference TRBV5-1 and TRBJ1-4, is as follows: KAGVTQTPRYLIKTRGQQVTLSCSPISGHRSVSWYQQTPGQGLQFLFEYFSETQRNKGNFPGRFSGRQFSNSRSEMNVSTLELGDSALYLCASSYQGASEKLFFGSGTQLSVL.

This rearrangement joins TRBV7-9 to TRBJ1-4, with unresolved D. Germline CDR1 and CDR2: SEHNR and FQNEAQ (reference sequence). Trimming removed 5 bases at V and 5 bases at J, with 12 bases between. The CDR3 runs 14 residues. The DNA of the CDR3 is TGTGCCAGCAGCCTTAAGTCCCGGAATGAAAAACTGTTTTTT. Translating it yields CASSLKSRNEKLFF. Filled out from reference TRBV7-9 and TRBJ1-4, the complete variable domain reads DTGVSQNPRHKITKRGQNVTFRCDPISEHNRLYWYRQTLGQGPEFLTYFQNEAQLEKSRLLSDRFSAERPKGSFSTLEIQRTEQGDSAMYLCASSLKSRNEKLFFGSGTQLSVL.

The gene calls are TRBV7-2 and TRBJ1-2; no clear D. V was pared by 5 bases and J by 8 bases, with 12 bases between. The germline gives CDR1 SGHTA, CDR2 FQGNSA. CDR3 length: 12 residues. The CDR3, as DNA: TGTGCCAGCAGCCGAGTGGCAGGCGGCTACACCTTC. It specifies CASSRVAGGYTF.